This passage covers 7 T cell receptor beta chains from one sample sequenced in a study of T cell repertoires in cytomegalovirus infection. MiXCR was run by TCRdb on the reads, yielding one entry per CDR3 protein. The sample yields about 360,000 distinct CDR3 sequences, 15% to 20% seen once. Material: PBMCs. Source of these receptors: a human donor in good health (CMV status not recorded). Some clones in this sample may be carry-over from other donors' samples.

This clonotype was picked up a small number of times. The chain recombines TRBV6-5 with TRBJ1-1; no clear D gene. Trimming cost V 1 base and J 3 bases, with 12 bases left between them. CDR3 size: 15 residues. Germline V gene sequence: CDR1 MNHEY, CDR2 SVGAGI. The CDR3 region has the DNA TGTGCCAGCAGTTACTTTTTCCCCGGGGACACTGAAGCTTTCTTT. Translated: CASSYFFPGDTEAFF.

This clonotype was counted at least ten times. The gene calls are TRBV7-9 and TRBJ2-1, with 10 bases identical to TRBD2. The CDR3 contains 15 residues. The germline V gene has CDR1 SEHNR and CDR2 FQNEAQ (reference sequence). With V trimmed by 5 bases and J by 4 bases, 5 bases remained unmatched. The CDR3 spells CASSGLAELYNEQFF. The CDR3, as DNA: TGTGCCAGCAGCGGACTAGCGGAACTATACAATGAGCAGTTCTTC.

This clonotype was detected ten times or more. J is TRBJ2-3 and V is TRBV7-2, with TRBD2 identical over 10 bases. In germline, CDR1 is SGHTA, CDR2 FQGNSA. The CDR3 is 14 residues long. Unmatched junction bases numbered 1, after V lost 3 bases and J lost 4 bases. DNA for the CDR3: TGTGCCAGCAGCTTCGGGACTAGCGCAGATACGCAGTATTTT. Translation: CASSFGTSADTQYF.

The sample holds many counts of this clonotype. This chain links TRBV11-2 with TRBJ2-1; 7 nucleotides align to TRBD2. The germline V gene has CDR1 SGHAT and CDR2 FQNNGV. The CDR3 is 16 residues long. V dropped 0 bases and J dropped 0; count of bases not matched to a gene: 2. The CDR3 region has the DNA TGTGCCAGCAGCTTAGAAGGCGGGAGCTCCTACAATGAGCAGTTCTTC. This translates into CASSLEGGSSYNEQFF.

This clonotype was recorded many times. J is TRBJ2-2 and V is TRBV7-7; 7 bases fit TRBD2. The length of the CDR3 is 14 residues. The trim removed 3 bases at V and 5 bases at J, leaving 3 bases unmatched. In germline, CDR1 is SSHAT, CDR2 FNYEAQ (reference sequence). CDR3 sequence reads: CASSFSGKTGELFF. The CDR3 nucleotides are TGTGCCAGCAGCTTCAGCGGGAAGACCGGGGAGCTGTTTTTT.

This clonotype appeared many times. The chain joins TRBV28 to TRBJ2-6; D perhaps matches TRBD1 (5 bases). The ends were cut back, 4 bases at V and 0 bases at J, with 13 bases in the middle. The CDR3 runs to 17 residues. Germline CDR1 and CDR2: MDHEN and SYDVKM. The chain's CDR3 is CASSSAWGSSGANVLTF. In DNA form, the CDR3 reads TGTGCCAGCAGTTCCGCATGGGGCAGCTCTGGGGCCAACGTCCTGACTTTC.

This chain connects TRBV12-3 or TRBV12-4 to TRBJ2-7; D not resolved. This CDR3 has 15 amino acids. Trimming left V 4 bases short and J 4 bases short, with 17 bases between. CDR3 nucleotide sequence: TGTGCCAGCAGTTCCTCCCCCCCGGGCGCGTACGAGCAGTACTTC. Translation: CASSSSPPGAYEQYF.